The 7 T cell receptor beta chains presented below share a single source sample, sequenced in a study of glioma-infiltrating T cells after dendritic cell vaccination. The table came from immunoSEQ multiplex PCR; TCRdb's copy has only in-frame clones and leaves some out. The sample includes about 58,000 clones, 70% to 90% of them seen just once. The time point was: after dendritic cell vaccination, including at tumor progression/relapse. The specimen comprised blood, sampled after dendritic cell vaccination. The receptors come from a human donor with glioblastoma.

V usage is TRBV27 and J usage is TRBJ2-7; a weak D match, TRBD1 (7 bases). Germline V gene lookup returns CDR1 MNHEY and CDR2 SMNVEV (reference sequence). CDR3 size: 14 residues. The V end was cut by 6 bases, the J end by 2 bases, with 14 bases between. For the CDR3, the DNA is TGTGCCAGCAGCCCTCAGGGGGGTACCTACGAGCAGTACTTC. Amino acids: CASSPQGGTYEQYF.

The V and J genes are TRBV6-6 and TRBJ2-5, with TRBD1 identical over 8 bases. V was pared by 4 bases and J by 2 bases, with 6 bases of the junction left unmatched. The CDR3 length is 15 residues. In germline, CDR1 is MNHNY, CDR2 SVGAGI (reference sequence). The CDR3 loop is CASSSHRTGQETQYF. The CDR3 DNA reads TGTGCCAGCAGTTCTCACCGGACAGGGCAAGAGACCCAGTACTTC.

The chain uses TRBV6-6 and TRBJ1-1, with TRBD1 matching over 8 bases. The CDR3 sequence is 14 residues long. V shed 5 bases, J shed 2 bases, and the junction held 4 bases outside the gene matches. The germline gives CDR1 MNHNY, CDR2 SVGAGI (reference sequence). CDR3 amino acids: CASSNGQGNTEAFF. CDR3 bases: TGTGCCAGCAGTAATGGACAGGGCAACACTGAAGCTTTCTTT.

The chain couples TRBV18 to TRBJ1-1, with TRBD1 matching 8 bases. The CDR3 runs to 15 residues. Germline CDR1 reads KGHSH; CDR2 reads LQKENI. Trimming cost V 6 bases and J 10 bases; bases outside gene matches: 16. The CDR3, as DNA: TGTGCCAGCTCGATCCGAACAGGGGGGGATGAAGTAGCTTTCTTT. Its translation: CASSIRTGGDEVAFF.

V is TRBV19 and J is TRBJ2-7, with 11 bases identical to TRBD1. The ends lost 9 bases at V and 3 bases at J; junction bases unmatched: 10. The CDR3 extends over 15 amino acids. Germline-derived CDR1 and CDR2 are LNHDA and SQIVND (reference sequence). The CDR3 sequence: CASKPSGTGGYEQYF. DNA of the CDR3: TGTGCCAGCAAACCCTCCGGGACAGGGGGCTACGAGCAGTACTTC.

CDR3 sequence reads: CASTPPYSYEQYF. The DNA of the CDR3 is TGTGCCAGCACCCCACCCTACTCCTACGAGCAGTACTTC. The gene calls are TRBV7-8 and TRBJ2-7; no reliable D call. Trimming took off 7 bases at V and 0 bases at J, with 10 bases between the two ends. This CDR3 has 13 residues. Germline lookup yields CDR1 SGHVS and CDR2 FQNEAQ.

This clone was observed a handful of times. The J gene is TRBJ2-7, the V gene TRBV11-1; 9 bases line up with TRBD2. Germline lookup yields CDR1 SGHAT and CDR2 FQDESV (reference sequence). The ends lost 5 bases at V and 0 bases at J; junction bases unmatched: 2. The CDR3 extends over 14 amino acids. The CDR3 region has the DNA TGTGCCAGCAGCCGACTAGCGGACTCCTACGAGCAGTACTTC. Translating it yields CASSRLADSYEQYF.